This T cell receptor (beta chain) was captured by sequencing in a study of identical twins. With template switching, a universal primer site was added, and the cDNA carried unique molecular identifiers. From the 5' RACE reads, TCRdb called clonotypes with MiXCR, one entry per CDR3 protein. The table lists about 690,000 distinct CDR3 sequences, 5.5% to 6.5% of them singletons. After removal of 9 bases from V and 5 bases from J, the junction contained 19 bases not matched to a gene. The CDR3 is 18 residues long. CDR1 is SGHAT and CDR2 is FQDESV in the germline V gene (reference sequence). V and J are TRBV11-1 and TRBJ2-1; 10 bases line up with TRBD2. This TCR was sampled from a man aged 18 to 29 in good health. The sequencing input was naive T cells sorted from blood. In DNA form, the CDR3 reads TGTGCCAGAACCCATACGCCCCTAACTAGCGGGATGGACAATGAGCAGTTCTTC. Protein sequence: CARTHTPLTSGMDNEQFF. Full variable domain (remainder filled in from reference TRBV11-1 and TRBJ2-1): EAEVAQSPRYKITEKSQAVAFWCDPISGHATLYWYRQILGQGPELLVQFQDESVVDDSQLPKDRFSAERLKGVDSTLKIQPAELGDSAMYLCARTHTPLTSGMDNEQFFGPGTRLTVL.